This T cell receptor beta chain was sequenced in a study of cytomegalovirus exposure and HLA in healthy donors. Overall study context: In a later analysis, it was reported that the roughly 120 validation repertoires had been produced on the same platform as the roughly 700 repertoires belonging to the first cohort.

The germline V and J ends were trimmed by 1 base and 3 bases, with 10 bases remaining between them. CDR1 and CDR2 (germline): MNHNS, SASEGT. The CDR3 sequence is 14 residues long. Study-wide results and caveats: In vitro assays verified that a few CMV-associated chains recognized CMV antigens specifically. About 150 TCR beta chains were listed as cytomegalovirus-associated.

Some clones are missing from TCRdb's copy, which holds only in-frame ones; the method was immunoSEQ multiplex PCR. The table includes 50,000 to 65,000 clones, approximately 95% detected once. Note on this clone: The antigen is undetermined.

The receptor was isolated from a woman aged 18-35 years in good health and CMV-seropositive. The rearrangement joins TRBV6-1 to TRBJ2-7, with D possibly TRBD1 on 5 matching bases. The sequenced sample consisted of PBMCs. CDR3 amino acids: CASSEVRQSYEQYF. In DNA, the CDR3 is TGTGCCAGCAGTGAAGTGCGACAGAGCTACGAGCAGTACTTC.